This T cell receptor beta chain derives from a study of blood T cell repertoires in COVID-19. Study context: The United States, Italy and Spain supplied acute and convalescent COVID-19 samples. T cells, B-cell-depleted T cells, or PBMCs provided the cDNA or gDNA that served as material.

This clone appeared a single time. The V gene's germline CDR1 is LNHDA and CDR2 SQIVND (reference sequence). Trimming pared 3 bases from V and 2 bases from J, leaving 8 bases between. This CDR3 contains 13 residues. Data came from immunoSEQ multiplex PCR; TCRdb stores just in-frame clones and leaves some out. Of about 77,000 clones in the sample, less than 75% are singletons; the top ten hold around 20%. The receptor was derived from a man aged 55 to 70 with acute or convalescent COVID-19. The chain uses TRBV19 and TRBJ2-7; D remains ambiguous. Sequencing used peripheral blood. The CDR3 protein is CASSIPETYEQYF. The DNA of the CDR3 is TGTGCCAGTAGTATCCCGGAGACCTACGAGCAGTACTTC.